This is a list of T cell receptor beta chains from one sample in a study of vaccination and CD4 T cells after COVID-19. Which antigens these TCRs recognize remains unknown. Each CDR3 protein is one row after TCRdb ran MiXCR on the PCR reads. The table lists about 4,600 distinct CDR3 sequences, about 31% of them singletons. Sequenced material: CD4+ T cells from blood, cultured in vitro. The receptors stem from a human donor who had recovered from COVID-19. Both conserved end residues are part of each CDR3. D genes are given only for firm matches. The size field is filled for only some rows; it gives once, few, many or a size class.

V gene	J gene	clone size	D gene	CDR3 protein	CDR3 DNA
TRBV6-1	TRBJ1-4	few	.	CASSLRGVEKLFF	TGTGCCAGCAGCCTACGGGGAGTTGAAAAACTGTTTTTT
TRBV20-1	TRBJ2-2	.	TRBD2	CSASGGAGELFF	TGCAGTGCTTCGGGGGGGGCCGGGGAGCTGTTTTTT
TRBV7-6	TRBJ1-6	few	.	CASSLSRGGTNSPLHF	TGTGCCAGCAGCCTAAGTAGGGGGGGTACTAATTCACCCCTCCACTTT
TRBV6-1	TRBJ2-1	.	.	CASSRTDYNEQFF	TGTGCCAGCAGCAGGACTGATTACAATGAGCAGTTCTTC
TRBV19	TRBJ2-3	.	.	CASSITSWGTDTQYF	TGTGCCAGTAGTATAACTAGCTGGGGCACAGATACGCAGTATTTT
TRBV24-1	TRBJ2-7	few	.	CATSQPSPRWDYEQYF	TGTGCCACCAGTCAACCCAGCCCCCGGTGGGACTACGAGCAGTACTTC
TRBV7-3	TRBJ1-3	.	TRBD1	CASSPGTGGSGNTIYF	TGTGCCAGCAGCCCCGGGACAGGGGGCTCTGGAAACACCATATATTTT
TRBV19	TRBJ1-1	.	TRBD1	CASSISSLWDRGIPNTEAFF	TGTGCCAGTAGTATAAGTAGTCTTTGGGACAGGGGAATCCCGAACACTGAAGCTTTCTTT
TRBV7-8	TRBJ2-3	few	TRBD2	CASSLAELAGERDTQYF	TGTGCCAGCAGCTTAGCGGAGCTAGCGGGAGAGCGTGATACGCAGTATTTT
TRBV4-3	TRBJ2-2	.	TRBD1	CASSQTGDTGELFF	TGCGCCAGCAGCCAAACAGGGGACACCGGGGAGCTGTTTTTT
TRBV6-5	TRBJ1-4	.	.	CASSYSAETTNEKLFF	TGTGCCAGCAGTTACTCCGCAGAGACAACTAATGAAAAACTGTTTTTT
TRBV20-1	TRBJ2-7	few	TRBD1	CSARGGKLPPYEQYF	TGCAGTGCCAGAGGGGGCAAGCTCCCGCCCTACGAGCAGTACTTC
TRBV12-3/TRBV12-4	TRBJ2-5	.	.	CASSKGQETQYF	TGTGCCAGCAGCAAGGGACAAGAGACCCAGTACTTC
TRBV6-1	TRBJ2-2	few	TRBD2	CASTPPGLGTAGELFF	TGTGCCAGCACCCCTCCGGGACTAGGTACGGCCGGGGAGCTGTTTTTT
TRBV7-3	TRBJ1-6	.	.	CASSLLGGHNSPLHF	TGTGCCAGCAGCCTCCTGGGCGGCCATAATTCACCCCTCCACTTT